This TCR beta chain was captured by sequencing in a study of cytotoxic CD8 clonotypes in ibrutinib-treated CLL. Sequencing used immunoSEQ multiplex PCR; TCRdb keeps in-frame clones, though not all of them. The table includes some 150,000 clones, around 80% detected once. Per the germline V gene, CDR1 is SGHAT and CDR2 is FQNNGV. The V and J ends lost 0 bases and 7 bases respectively, with 7 bases between them. The CDR3 covers 13 residues. The receptor's source is a human donor with chronic lymphocytic leukemia. The specimen was PBMCs, collected after 36 months of ibrutinib treatment. The rearrangement uses TRBV11-2 and TRBJ1-5, with D unresolved. For the CDR3, the DNA is TGTGCCAGCAGCTTAGATCCAGGACAGCCCCAGCATTTT. It encodes CASSLDPGQPQHF.